Listed below are T cell receptor beta chains from one sample, sequenced in a study of T-cell reconstitution after alpha-beta-depleted transplantation in children. In TCRdb, the PCR reads were re-called with MiXCR into one record per CDR3 protein. The sample lists tens of thousands of distinct CDR3 sequences; roughly 15% were seen once. The specimen was PBMCs, mostly from graft donor cells, collected 180 days after TCRalphabeta/CD19-depleted stem cell transplant. The receptors stem from a male patient aged 2 to 9 who had a stem cell transplant for acute lymphoblastic leukemia, so the T cells may come from the graft donor. Each CDR3 is given with its conserved first and last residue. The D gene is left open where the match is weak. Size values are once, few and many counts, or a class for expanded clones, and some rows have none.

j_call clone_size d_call v_call cdr3_nt cdr3_aa
TRBJ2-1 . . TRBV3-1 TGTGCCAGCAGCCAAGATGACAGTTACAATGAGCAGTTCTTC CASSQDDSYNEQFF
TRBJ2-5 few . TRBV3-1 TGTGCCAGCAGCCAAGATGAACTCCTTCGGGAGACCCAGTACTTC CASSQDELLRETQYF
TRBJ2-7 few TRBD1 TRBV6-5 TGTGCCAGCAGTTACGACAGGGGTTACGAGCAGTACTTC CASSYDRGYEQYF
TRBJ1-4 . . TRBV7-2 TGTGCCAGCAGCTTATACGGACAGCGGACAACTAATGAAAAACTGTTTTTT CASSLYGQRTTNEKLFF
TRBJ1-3 . . TRBV7-2 TGTGCCAGCAGCTTAAAGAATGGAAACACCATATATTTT CASSLKNGNTIYF
TRBJ2-7 . TRBD1 TRBV29-1 TGCAGCGTTGAAGATAGGGGGACAGGGGGCGAGCAGTACTTC CSVEDRGTGGEQYF
TRBJ1-5 few TRBD1 TRBV27 TGTGCCAGCAGGCCGGGACAGGGGAAAGCCAGCAGCAATCAGCCCCAGCATTTT CASRPGQGKASSNQPQHF
TRBJ2-1 . TRBD2 TRBV19 TGTGCCAGTACCCCCAGCGGGGCCTACTACAATGAGCAGTTCTTC CASTPSGAYYNEQFF
TRBJ2-2 many TRBD2 TRBV20-1 TGCAGTGCTAGAGATCGAATAGGACTAGCGGGGACCGGGGAGCTGTTTTTT CSARDRIGLAGTGELFF
TRBJ2-2 few . TRBV5-1 TGCGCCAGCAGCGGAACGCTTACAGGGAACACCGGGGAGCTGTTTTTT CASSGTLTGNTGELFF
TRBJ1-1 . . TRBV28 TGTGCCAGCAGGCGATACAGAGGGGGGAACACTGAAGCTTTCTTT CASRRYRGGNTEAFF
TRBJ2-7 few TRBD2 TRBV28 TGTGCCAGCAGTTTACCCAGGTCTGGACTAGCTCCCTACGAGCAGTACTTC CASSLPRSGLAPYEQYF
TRBJ2-3 . . TRBV7-8 TGTGCCAGCAGCTCCTTCGGGGATACGCAGTATTTT CASSSFGDTQYF
TRBJ2-3 . TRBD2 TRBV7-9 TGTGCCAGCAGCTTAGCAAGGACTAGCGACTCCTCAGATACGCAGTATTTT CASSLARTSDSSDTQYF
TRBJ2-7 many . TRBV27 TGTGCCAGCAGCCCCCGTATGCGGGCGGAGAGGCAGTACTTC CASSPRMRAERQYF
TRBJ2-2 . TRBD1 TRBV4-2 TGTGCCAGCAGGAGGCCGGGACAGGGGGCATCCGGGGAGCTGTTTTTT CASRRPGQGASGELFF
TRBJ1-1 once . TRBV6-1 TGTGCCAGCATACGAGGGGTATGGGTCATGAACACTGAAGCTTTCTTT CASIRGVWVMNTEAFF